The clone carrying this TCR beta chain was observed a handful of times. What it binds is not known. Per the germline V gene, CDR1 is SQVTM and CDR2 is ANQGSEA. CDR3 length: 12 residues. The ends lost 3 bases at V and 12 bases at J; junction bases unmatched: 4. This entry comes from a study of response to subunit inactivated influenza vaccine. Study-wide results and caveats: The authors suggested that every seasonal influenza vaccination recruits few new T cells.

TCRdb reanalysed the RT-PCR reads using MiXCR and keeps one entry per CDR3 protein. Altogether roughly 790,000 distinct CDR3 sequences are present, 21% being singletons, with the ten largest covering roughly 10%. The specimen was PBMCs from blood, collected roughly 5 days after vaccination. The chain uses TRBV29-1 and TRBJ2-1; 11 bases are shared with TRBD1. This receptor was identified in a man aged 50-59 years who received an inactivated influenza vaccine. CDR3: CSVEGQGGWQFF. CDR3 sequence (DNA): TGCAGCGTTGAGGGACAGGGGGGTTGGCAGTTCTTC.